This passage covers 13 T cell receptor beta chains from one sample sequenced in a study of molecular identifiers for immune sequencing clone quantification. MiXCR was run by TCRdb on the PCR reads, yielding one entry per CDR3 protein. Of about 510,000 distinct CDR3 sequences in the sample, roughly 24% were seen once. Sequenced sample: naive CD8+ T cells from blood, with Jurkat cell RNA spiked in. Documented subset: FACS-sorted CD8+CD4-CCR7+CD45RA+ naive T cells. These receptor sequences come from a human donor in good health. Some libraries in this study had Jurkat cell RNA spiked in.

As regards this clonotype: At one of its ends the junction is not consistent with the germline gene, which may arise from a read error. The chain uses TRBV4-1 and TRBJ2-7; perhaps TRBD1 as D (5 bases). Per germline, CDR1 MGHRA and CDR2 YSYEKL. The CDR3 contains 14 residues. The CDR3: CASCQATGIYAQYF. CDR3 DNA sequence: TGCGCCAGCTGCCAAGCCACAGGAATATACGCGCAGTACTTC.

This clonotype was counted a few times. The chain combines TRBV28 with TRBJ2-4; D gene unclear. This CDR3 comprises 12 residues. Germline CDR1 reads MDHEN; CDR2 reads SYDVKM. V was pared by 6 bases and J by 2 bases, with 5 bases between. CDR3: CASRGTKNIQYF. CDR3 nucleotides: TGTGCCAGCAGGGGAACCAAAAACATTCAGTACTTC.

This clonotype was seen at least ten times. The chain links TRBV29-1 to TRBJ2-3; no definite D call. CDR3 length: 13 residues. The ends were cut back, 7 bases at V and 0 bases at J, with 11 bases in the middle. From germline, CDR1 is SQVTM and CDR2 ANQGSEA. CDR3 loop: CSDQLFSTDTQYF. CDR3 bases: TGCAGCGACCAGTTATTCAGCACAGATACGCAGTATTTT.

With regard to this clonotype: The junction differs from germline at one of its ends, possibly a read error. The chain carries TRBV2 and TRBJ1-1, with D perhaps matching TRBD1 (6 bases). CDR3 length: 13 residues. Germline values: CDR1 SNHLY, CDR2 FYNNEI. The CDR3 loop reads CASSEAGDTEALF. The CDR3 DNA reads TGTGCCAGCAGTGAGGCAGGGGACACTGAAGCTCTCTTT.

This clonotype has a handful of counts. A much larger clone differs from this one at a single base, so this may be a read error. The V and J genes are TRBV4-3 and TRBJ1-6, with TRBD1 as a possible D gene (5 bases). The length of the CDR3 is 14 residues. Germline V gene sequence: CDR1 LGHNA, CDR2 YSLEER. CDR3 region: CASSQGPYNSPPHF. The CDR3 region has the DNA TGCGCCAGCAGCCAGGGGCCCTATAATTCACCCCCCCACTTT.

There are many counts of this clonotype. The CDR3 nucleotides read TGTGCCAGCAGTTACGGGGACAGGGCGAATCAGCCCCAGCATTTT. It translates to CASSYGDRANQPQHF. The chain recombines TRBV6-6 with TRBJ1-5; 9 bases line up with TRBD1. Germline CDR1 is MNHNY and CDR2 is SVGAGI (reference sequence). Trimming cost V 2 bases and J 4 bases; bases outside gene matches: 3. The CDR3 spans 15 residues.

The chain uses TRBV30 and TRBJ2-7, with D possibly matching TRBD2 (6 bases). Trimming stripped 2 bases from V and 4 bases from J, with 18 bases between. The V gene's germline CDR1 is GTSNPN and CDR2 SVGIG (reference sequence). The CDR3 loop spans 15 amino acids. CDR3 loop: CAWSNDRAAGYEQYF. In DNA, the CDR3 is TGTGCCTGGAGTAACGACCGAGCCGCGGGGTACGAGCAGTACTTC.

A single count supports this clonotype. A much larger clone differs by one base, so this may be a read error. The chain uses TRBV7-8 and TRBJ2-5; D gene ambiguous. Germline-derived CDR1 and CDR2 are SGHVS and FQNEAQ. The CDR3 spans 15 residues. CDR3: CASGLKQKYQETQYF. The DNA for the CDR3 is TGTGCCAGCGGCTTAAAACAGAAGTACCAAGAGACCCAGTACTTC.

The chain carries TRBV12-5 and TRBJ2-5; D remains ambiguous. Germline assignment: CDR1 LGHNT and CDR2 FRNRAP. V lost 6 bases, J lost 5 bases, and 13 bases lay in between. This CDR3 spans 13 amino acids. The CDR3 sequence is CASGLEGKETQYF. The CDR3 coding sequence is TGTGCTAGTGGCCTCGAAGGAAAGGAGACCCAGTACTTC.

This chain joins TRBV4-1 and TRBJ1-4; the D gene is possibly TRBD1 (6 bases). Germline V gene data show CDR1 as MGHRA and CDR2 as YSYEKL. The ends were cut back, 1 base at V and 8 bases at J, with 14 bases in the middle. This CDR3 spans 15 amino acids. This chain's CDR3 is CASSQGRGFGEKLFF. The CDR3 DNA is TGCGCCAGCAGCCAAGGGAGGGGGTTTGGGGAAAAACTGTTTTTT.

This clonotype was recorded many times. This sequence joins TRBV7-2 and TRBJ2-5; D ambiguous. This CDR3 comprises 14 residues. The V gene's germline CDR1 is SGHTA and CDR2 FQGNSA. The V gene lost 6 bases and the J gene lost 0 bases, with 11 bases spanning the gap. The CDR3 sequence: CASSSTGNQETQYF. For the CDR3, the DNA is TGTGCCAGCAGTTCCACGGGCAACCAAGAGACCCAGTACTTC.

With respect to this clonotype: Just one base apart from a much larger clone, this may be a read error. This chain's CDR3 is CAWCVGEPAEQYF. The CDR3 coding sequence is TGTGCCTGGTGTGTCGGGGAACCGGCCGAGCAGTACTTC. This rearrangement joins TRBV30 to TRBJ2-7, with TRBD2 as a possible D gene (5 bases). CDR1 and CDR2 from the germline V gene are GTSNPN and SVGIG (reference sequence). The CDR3 is 13 amino acids.

The V call is TRBV7-9, the J call TRBJ2-1; 8 bases line up with TRBD2. Germline assignment: CDR1 SEHNR and CDR2 FQNEAQ (reference sequence). The V gene end was trimmed by 1 base and the J gene end by 6 bases; junction bases not matched to a gene: 5. The CDR3 runs to 15 residues. In nucleotides, the CDR3 is TGTGCCAGCAGCTTAGACGGGAGGGCCGGCAATGAGCAGTTCTTC. Translating gives CASSLDGRAGNEQFF.